Below, 16 T cell receptor beta chains from the same sample are listed, as sequenced in a study of CD8 T cells in Susac syndrome. Reverse transcription of 0.5 to 1 ug RNA was performed with random hexamers. TCRdb re-called the immunoSEQ multiplex PCR reads through MiXCR, storing one row per CDR3 protein. The profile shows some 150,000 distinct CDR3 sequences, less than 95% of them singletons. Material for sequencing was CD4+ T cells from PBMCs. These receptors originate from a human donor in good health.

As for this clonotype: An end of the junction does not agree with germline; a read error may underlie this. V gene TRBV18 combines with J gene TRBJ1-1; TRBD1 is a possible D gene (5 bases). The CDR3 length is 10 residues. Germline V gene lookup returns CDR1 KGHSH and CDR2 LQKENI. CDR3 loop: CASSGAGAFF. CDR3 coding DNA: TGTGCGAGCTCCGGGGCGGGAGCTTTCTTT. Combining the CDR3 with reference TRBV18 and TRBJ1-1 gives the whole variable domain NAGVMQNPRHLVRRRGQEARLRCSPMKGHSHVYWYRQLPEEGLKFMVYLQKENIIDESGMPKERFSAEFPKEGPSILRIQQVVRGDSAAYFCASSGAGAFFGQGTRLTVV.

This chain links TRBV19 with TRBJ1-2; 9 bases align to TRBD1. V trimming: 9 bases; J trimming: 3 bases; junction bases outside the gene matches: 11. There are 15 residues in the CDR3. Per germline, CDR1 LNHDA and CDR2 SQIVND (reference sequence). The CDR3 DNA reads TGTGCCAGCCGGGACAGGGATTTGCGTGACTATGGCTACACCTTC. The encoded protein is CASRDRDLRDYGYTF.

This CDR3 reads CSARTDSYNEQFF. As DNA, the CDR3 is TGCAGTGCCCGGACTGACTCCTACAATGAGCAGTTCTTC. The V call is TRBV20-1, the J call TRBJ2-1, with D perhaps TRBD2 (5 bases). Germline V CDR1 and CDR2: DFQATT, SNEGSKA (reference sequence). The V gene lost 6 bases and the J gene lost 0 bases, with 9 bases spanning the gap. This CDR3 is 13 amino acids long.

The chain employs TRBV12-3 or TRBV12-4 and TRBJ2-7, with 8 bases lining up with TRBD1. Trimming cost V 3 bases and J 3 bases; bases outside gene matches: 13. The CDR3 runs to 17 residues. This chain's CDR3 is CASSFTATGGSSYEQYF. The CDR3 DNA follows: TGTGCCAGCAGTTTTACCGCCACAGGGGGAAGCAGCTACGAGCAGTACTTC.

The CDR3 region has the DNA TGTGCCAGCAGCTTCCGACTAGCGGGAAACAATGAGCAGTTCTTC. Translated: CASSFRLAGNNEQFF. The chain is built from TRBV7-2 and TRBJ2-1; 11 bases agree with TRBD2. Germline CDR1 reads SGHTA; CDR2 reads FQGNSA. The CDR3 sequence is 15 residues long. V lost 3 bases to trimming and J lost 5 bases; unmatched junction nucleotides: 3.

The chain uses TRBV5-4 and TRBJ2-3, with D perhaps matching TRBD2 (5 bases). This CDR3 comprises 14 residues. CDR1 and CDR2 (germline): SGHNT, YYREEE (reference sequence). Trimming took off 4 bases at V and 0 bases at J, with 9 bases between the two ends. Written as DNA, the CDR3 is TGTGCCAGCAGCGGGTGGGAGAGCACAGATACGCAGTATTTT. It is translated as CASSGWESTDTQYF.

As DNA, the CDR3 is TGTGCCACCAGTGACCCGGGACTAGCGGGAGTTGAGACCCAGTACTTC. Translated: CATSDPGLAGVETQYF. The V call is TRBV24-1, the J call TRBJ2-5; 14 positions match TRBD2. V trimming: 4 bases; J trimming: 5 bases; junction bases outside the gene matches: 5. The CDR3 runs 16 residues. Germline lookup yields CDR1 KGHDR and CDR2 SFDVKD.

The J gene is TRBJ2-7, the V gene TRBV20-1; unclear D gene. The germline CDR1 and CDR2 sequences are DFQATT and SNEGSKA (reference sequence). With 0 bases removed from V and 2 bases from J, the gap between germline ends came to 8 bases. This CDR3 has 13 residues. CDR3 loop: CSAREGRTYEQYF. CDR3 in DNA: TGCAGTGCTAGAGAAGGACGAACCTACGAGCAGTACTTC.

The chain links TRBV4-2 to TRBJ2-5; D possibly matches TRBD1 or TRBD2 (6 bases each). V was trimmed by 3 bases and J by 5 bases, leaving 19 bases between them. The length of the CDR3 is 16 residues. In germline, CDR1 is LGHNA, CDR2 YNFKEQ. The CDR3 DNA reads TGTGCCAGCAGCCAGACCCCGGGACTTAGGGGGGAGACCCAGTACTTC. Its protein is CASSQTPGLRGETQYF.

The CDR3, as DNA: TGCGCCAGCAGCTTGGCACAGGGGGCGGGTGAGCAGTACTTC. Translated, it gives CASSLAQGAGEQYF. This sequence joins TRBV5-1 and TRBJ2-7; 9 nucleotides agree with TRBD1. Germline V lookup: CDR1 SGHRS, CDR2 YFSETQ. The junction had 5 bases not matched to a gene; V was cut back by 0 bases and J by 7 bases. This CDR3 region has 14 residues.

This chain links TRBV5-8 with TRBJ1-1; D uncertain. The CDR3 runs 14 residues. Germline V gene sequence: CDR1 SGHTS, CDR2 YDEGEE. V was shortened by 2 bases and J by 8 bases, with 16 bases between the two germline ends. The CDR3 loop is CASSFLTPMGEAFF. The CDR3 coding sequence is TGTGCCAGCAGCTTTTTAACCCCCATGGGAGAAGCTTTCTTT.

The chain has TRBV6-1 and TRBJ2-1, with TRBD1 matching over 11 bases. The V and J ends lost 3 bases and 10 bases, in that order; junction bases with no gene match: 8. Germline values: CDR1 MNHNS, CDR2 SASEGT. This CDR3 comprises 15 residues. The CDR3 sequence is CASSEVGQGVREQFF. The DNA of the CDR3 is TGTGCCAGCAGTGAGGTGGGACAGGGGGTTAGGGAGCAGTTCTTC.

J is TRBJ1-2 and V is TRBV30, with D perhaps TRBD1 (6 bases). CDR1 GTSNPN and CDR2 SVGIG come from the germline V gene (reference sequence). The CDR3 is 14 amino acids. V was clipped by 2 bases and J by 7 bases, with 17 bases between them. The DNA of the CDR3 is TGTGCCTGGAGTCAAGGTGAGGACAGAAGTGGCTACACCTTC. Encoded protein: CAWSQGEDRSGYTF. The full variable domain, its missing parts supplied by reference TRBV30 and TRBJ1-2, is SQTIHQWPATLVQPVGSPLSLECTVEGTSNPNLYWYRQAAGRGLQLLFYSVGIGQISSEVPQNLSASRPQDRQFILSSKKLLLSDSGFYLCAWSQGEDRSGYTFGSGTRLTVV.

The chain is built from TRBV30 and TRBJ2-7; 7 nucleotides match TRBD1. From germline, CDR1 is GTSNPN and CDR2 SVGIG (reference sequence). V lost 3 bases, J lost 9 bases, and 20 bases stayed unmatched. This CDR3 comprises 16 residues. CDR3 coding DNA: TGTGCCTGGAGCGGACGGCAACAGGGGTCCCGCTATTGGCAGTACTTC. Protein sequence: CAWSGRQQGSRYWQYF.

This clonotype has just one count. The V gene is TRBV5-4, the J gene TRBJ1-1; no clear D gene. Trimming pared 3 bases from V and 0 bases from J, leaving 6 bases between. Per germline, CDR1 SGHNT and CDR2 YYREEE (reference sequence). This CDR3 is built from 13 residues. Here the CDR3 reads CASSYSLNTEAFF. CDR3 nucleotides: TGTGCCAGCAGCTACAGCCTGAACACTGAAGCTTTCTTT.

The chain combines TRBV2 with TRBJ2-5; D may correspond to TRBD1 or TRBD2 (5 bases each). The CDR3 is 14 amino acids. CDR1 SNHLY and CDR2 FYNNEI come from the germline V gene. The germline V and J ends were trimmed by 6 bases and 5 bases, with 16 bases remaining between them. The CDR3: CASSLGRKGETQYF. DNA for the CDR3: TGTGCCAGCAGCCTGGGACGGAAAGGGGAGACCCAGTACTTC.